What follows describes a single T cell receptor (beta chain). Given a much more abundant clone one base away, this may be a read error. These data are taken from a study of immune heterogeneity within non-small cell lung tumors. The CDR3 has 13 residues. V shed 9 bases, J shed 4 bases, and the junction held 6 bases outside the gene matches. Germline assignment: CDR1 MNHNS and CDR2 SASEGT. Amplification of TCR beta CDR3 was performed by multiplex PCR with 32 V and 13 J primers. Each CDR3 protein is one row after TCRdb ran MiXCR on the multiplex PCR reads. Among around 12,000 distinct CDR3 sequences, 30% were seen once, and the ten largest hold under 25%. At roughly 610 ng per sample, bulk tumor genomic DNA provided the template. Far-apart biopsies, several per primary tumor, were taken during surgery. Enrolled patients presented with newly diagnosed, previously untreated non-small cell lung cancer and underwent curative surgery.

Sequenced input: lung tumor tissue. This chain connects TRBV6-1 to TRBJ1-2; TRBD1 aligns across 9 bases. The TCR comes from a woman aged 45-65 years with non-small cell lung cancer. CDR3 DNA: TGTGCCAGTGTGGACAGGGGAGCCTATGGCTACACCTTC. Translated, it gives CASVDRGAYGYTF.